This entry concerns a single TCR beta chain. The antigen is unknown. Selection for sequencing was limited to patients who had shown CD8+CD57+ cell expansion by flow cytometry. Patients were therapy-naive when their blood was sampled. The V end was cut by 11 bases, the J end by 14 bases, with 33 bases between. The CDR3 is 15 residues long. CDR1 is SEHNR and CDR2 is FQNEAQ in the germline V gene (reference sequence). The data derive from a study of CD8+CD57+ T cells in acquired aplastic anemia. As for the study in general: The mean DNA yield obtained from sorted CD4+ and CD8+ cells came to about 3 ug. Study outcomes and limitations: The study found no significant CD8+ Simpson's diversity difference between patients and controls. Roughly 27 sequences, all CD8+ CDR3, were shared between patients and controls.

TCR beta VDJ and CDR3 were profiled, and genomic DNA was the template. Each CDR3 protein gets one entry after TCRdb re-called the reads with MiXCR. The sample consists of 260,000 or so distinct CDR3 sequences, approximately 86% of them appearing once. The specimen sequenced was sorted CD4+, CD8+, or CD8+CD57+ T cells (not recorded which) from PBMCs. The rearrangement joins TRBV7-9 to TRBJ1-1; D remains unclear. The receptor was isolated from a human donor with aplastic anemia. CDR3 protein: CAYEVDPTQETQSFF. CDR3 coding DNA: TGTGCCTACGAGGTAGATCCGACCCAAGAGACCCAGTCCTTCTTT.